A single sample gave rise to the 24 T cell receptor beta chains below, sequenced in a study of T cells in Graves' hyperthyroidism and ophthalmopathy. Amplified regions were TCR beta CDR3 sequences from RNA transcripts. The TCR CDR3 was amplified in a first-round RT-PCR using the HTBI primer set. TCRdb fed the multiplex PCR reads into MiXCR, producing one record per CDR3 protein. In the table there are around 340,000 distinct CDR3 sequences, 21% of which are singletons. Sequenced: blood. Every receptor here comes from a woman between 50 and 59 years old with Graves' hyperthyroidism.

There are many counts of this clonotype. The CDR3 sequence: CASSSGSTQYF. The CDR3 DNA reads TGTGCCAGCAGCTCCGGGAGTACGCAGTATTTT. This sequence joins TRBV14 and TRBJ2-3, with D possibly matching TRBD2 (6 bases). The CDR3 loop spans 11 amino acids. Per the germline V gene, CDR1 is SGHDN and CDR2 is FVKESK. Between the trimmed V and J ends, which lost 5 bases and 8 bases, there was a span of 8 bases.

This clonotype has at least ten counts. V gene TRBV28 combines with J gene TRBJ1-5; the D is unclear. The germline V and J ends were trimmed by 4 bases and 0 bases, with 13 bases remaining between them. Germline CDR1 MDHEN, CDR2 SYDVKM. The CDR3 has 16 amino acids. In DNA, the CDR3 is TGTGCCAGCAGTTCGACCCCCCACATTAGCAATCAGCCCCAGCATTTT. It specifies CASSSTPHISNQPQHF. The whole variable domain, remainder taken from reference TRBV28 and TRBJ1-5, is DVKVTQSSRYLVKRTGEKVFLECVQDMDHENMFWYRQDPGLGLRLIYFSYDVKMKEKGDIPEGYSVSREKKERFSLILESASTNQTSMYLCASSSTPHISNQPQHFGDGTRLSIL.

The chain has TRBV5-8 and TRBJ1-4; tentatively, D is TRBD1 (5 bases). In germline, CDR1 is SGHTS, CDR2 YDEGEE. Trimming stripped 2 bases from V and 8 bases from J, with 13 bases between. The CDR3 length is 14 residues. The CDR3 bases are TGTGCCAGCAGCTTCCAGGGTTCTAGGGAAAAACTGTTTTTT. Its protein is CASSFQGSREKLFF. The full variable domain, rest sourced from reference TRBV5-8 and TRBJ1-4, is EAGVTQSPTHLIKTRGQQATLRCSPISGHTSVYWYQQALGLGLQFLLWYDEGEERNRGNFPPRFSGRQFPNYSSELNVNALELEDSALYLCASSFQGSREKLFFGSGTQLSVL.

This clonotype was detected many times. The V gene is TRBV10-3, the J gene TRBJ2-1; tentative D call: TRBD2 (6 bases). V dropped 6 bases and J dropped 1 base, with 16 bases sitting between them. This CDR3 region has 16 residues. Germline assignment: CDR1 ENHRY and CDR2 SYGVKD. Here the CDR3 DNA reads TGTGCCATCAGGGTTGGGACTGCCCGTTCCTACAATGAGCAGTTCTTC. Translating gives CAIRVGTARSYNEQFF.

This chain joins TRBV6-1 and TRBJ2-7; no definite D call. Between the trimmed V and J ends, which lost 5 bases and 0 bases, there was a span of 5 bases. This CDR3 is 12 amino acids long. The germline V gene has CDR1 MNHNS and CDR2 SASEGT. This CDR3 is CASSPHSYEQYF. For the CDR3, the DNA is TGTGCCAGCAGTCCGCACTCCTACGAGCAGTACTTC.

This chain joins TRBV7-6 and TRBJ2-2; 12 bases align to TRBD2. The CDR3 extends over 15 amino acids. Germline V lookup: CDR1 SGHVS, CDR2 FNYEAQ. After removal of 5 bases from V and 6 bases from J, the junction contained 4 bases not matched to a gene. This CDR3 is CASSTASGRAGELFF. The CDR3, as DNA: TGTGCCAGCAGCACCGCTAGCGGGAGGGCCGGGGAGCTGTTTTTT.

This clonotype has a count of ten or more. The rearrangement uses TRBV28 and TRBJ1-5; 7 nucleotides match TRBD1. J gave up 3 bases and V 5 bases, and 7 bases lay outside the gene matches. Germline V lookup: CDR1 MDHEN, CDR2 SYDVKM. The CDR3 is made up of 15 amino acids. The CDR3 here is CASSPRDRINQPQHF. For the CDR3, the DNA is TGTGCCAGCAGTCCGCGGGACAGAATCAATCAGCCCCAGCATTTT.

The chain recombines TRBV6-4 with TRBJ2-2, with 9 bases identical to TRBD2. Germline CDR1 MRHNA, CDR2 SNTAGT. The V and J ends lost 5 bases and 6 bases, in that order; junction bases with no gene match: 4. This CDR3 spans 14 amino acids. The CDR3 sequence is CASSPGTSPGELFF. The CDR3 nucleotides are TGTGCCAGCAGTCCCGGGACTAGCCCCGGGGAGCTGTTTTTT.

Many counts were recorded for this clonotype. In DNA, the CDR3 is TGTGCCAGCAGACACGGACAAAACACTGAAGCTTTCTTT. Protein sequence: CASRHGQNTEAFF. The V gene is TRBV6-2 or TRBV6-3, the J gene TRBJ1-1, with a tentative D call TRBD1 (5 bases). V was cut by 6 bases and J by 2 bases, with 10 bases left in between. The CDR3 runs 13 residues. CDR1 is MNHEY and CDR2 is SVGEGT in the germline V gene.

This clonotype has a count of ten or more. The chain couples TRBV27 to TRBJ2-7, with D unclear. Germline assignment: CDR1 MNHEY and CDR2 SMNVEV (reference sequence). This CDR3 is 14 amino acids long. The V end was cut by 4 bases, the J end by 6 bases, with 16 bases between. CDR3 sequence reads: CASSSSPNSIEQYF. The CDR3 DNA reads as TGTGCCAGCAGTTCCTCACCGAACAGCATCGAGCAGTACTTC.

This sequence joins TRBV7-9 and TRBJ2-3, with D hard to call. CDR1 is SEHNR, CDR2 FQNEAQ, per germline (reference sequence). V was cut by 5 bases and J by 1 base, with 19 bases left in between. The CDR3 is made up of 17 amino acids. This chain's CDR3 is CASSRPAGRAGTDTQYF. CDR3 in DNA: TGTGCCAGCAGCCGGCCCGCAGGAAGAGCCGGCACAGATACGCAGTATTTT. The entire variable domain, with the rest obtained from reference TRBV7-9 and TRBJ2-3, is as follows: DTGVSQNPRHKITKRGQNVTFRCDPISEHNRLYWYRQTLGQGPEFLTYFQNEAQLEKSRLLSDRFSAERPKGSFSTLEIQRTEQGDSAMYLCASSRPAGRAGTDTQYFGPGTRLTVL.

This clonotype has a count of ten or more. This sequence joins TRBV20-1 and TRBJ1-1; 8 nucleotides agree with TRBD1. J lost 1 base, V lost 0 bases, and 1 base had no gene match. Germline V gene data show CDR1 as DFQATT and CDR2 as SNEGSKA (reference sequence). The CDR3 covers 14 residues. The CDR3 bases are TGCAGTGCTAGAGATGGGACAGGGAACACTGAAGCTTTCTTT. It codes for CSARDGTGNTEAFF.

V gene TRBV20-1 combines with J gene TRBJ2-7; D is possibly TRBD1 (5 bases). In germline, CDR1 is DFQATT, CDR2 SNEGSKA (reference sequence). V was cut by 3 bases and J by 3 bases, with 18 bases left in between. The CDR3 contains 15 residues. CDR3 region: CSASGILGDLYEQYF. The CDR3 DNA reads as TGCAGTGCTAGTGGGATTCTAGGGGATCTCTACGAGCAGTACTTC.

This clonotype was counted ten times or more. This sequence joins TRBV5-1 and TRBJ1-2; D is uncertain. CDR3 length equals 14 residues. Germline values: CDR1 SGHRS, CDR2 YFSETQ. V was clipped by 0 bases and J by 8 bases, with 14 bases between them. The CDR3 loop reads CASSLGTAREGYTF. The CDR3 coding sequence is TGCGCCAGCAGCTTGGGGACGGCGCGAGAAGGCTACACCTTC. The entire variable domain, with the rest obtained from reference TRBV5-1 and TRBJ1-2, is as follows: KAGVTQTPRYLIKTRGQQVTLSCSPISGHRSVSWYQQTPGQGLQFLFEYFSETQRNKGNFPGRFSGRQFSNSRSEMNVSTLELGDSALYLCASSLGTAREGYTFGSGTRLTVV.

This clonotype came up many times. V gene TRBV7-9 combines with J gene TRBJ1-5, with TRBD1 as a possible D gene (6 bases). CDR1 and CDR2 from the germline V gene are SEHNR and FQNEAQ (reference sequence). This CDR3 is built from 14 residues. The V end lost 3 bases, the J end lost 6 bases, and 12 bases lay between the germline ends. The CDR3 is CASSFPGDGQPQHF. In DNA form, the CDR3 reads TGTGCCAGCAGCTTTCCAGGGGACGGTCAGCCCCAGCATTTT.

There are many counts of this clonotype. CDR3 residues: CSVGPSRNYGYTF. CDR3 coding DNA: TGCAGCGTGGGGCCTTCACGGAACTATGGCTACACCTTC. The J gene is TRBJ1-2, the V gene TRBV29-1; a weak D match, TRBD1 (5 bases). The CDR3 contains 13 residues. V gave up 6 bases and J gave up 2 bases, with 13 bases separating them. Looked up from germline, CDR1 is SQVTM and CDR2 is ANQGSEA.

This clonotype was recorded many times. This rearrangement joins TRBV28 to TRBJ2-3, with 9 bases lining up with TRBD1. V trimming: 5 bases; J trimming: 6 bases; junction bases outside the gene matches: 3. The germline gives CDR1 MDHEN, CDR2 SYDVKM. CDR3 length: 13 amino acids. CDR3 protein: CASSRQGVDTQYF. The CDR3 nucleotides read TGTGCCAGCAGTAGACAGGGGGTCGATACGCAGTATTTT.

V and J are TRBV5-1 and TRBJ1-3; D not certain. The germline V and J ends were trimmed by 1 base and 0 bases, with 5 bases remaining between them. The CDR3 length is 14 residues. The germline V gene encodes CDR1 SGHRS and CDR2 YFSETQ. DNA for the CDR3: TGCGCCAGCAGCTTGCCCGACTCTGGAAACACCATATATTTT. Residues: CASSLPDSGNTIYF.

This clonotype was counted once. The rearrangement links TRBV12-3 or TRBV12-4 to TRBJ1-5; 8 positions match TRBD1. There are 15 residues in the CDR3. V dropped 6 bases and J dropped 4; count of bases not matched to a gene: 8. DNA of the CDR3: TGTGCCAGCAGCTTCCGTCGACAGGGGAATCAGCCCCAGCATTTT. This encodes CASSFRRQGNQPQHF.

The V and J genes are TRBV24-1 and TRBJ2-7, with 8 bases fitting TRBD2. The germline CDR1 and CDR2 sequences are KGHDR and SFDVKD. The CDR3 is made up of 15 amino acids. V was pared by 10 bases and J by 7 bases, with 17 bases of the junction left unmatched. CDR3 nucleotides: TGTGCCACTCCGGACAGCGGGAGCGGCCGCGGGGAGCAGTACTTC. Translation: CATPDSGSGRGEQYF.

The chain uses TRBV20-1 and TRBJ1-2; no definite D call. CDR1 and CDR2 (germline): DFQATT, SNEGSKA (reference sequence). V gave up 3 bases and J gave up 8 bases, with 10 bases separating them. The CDR3 covers 11 residues. CDR3 sequence: CSASYTQGYTF. The CDR3 nucleotides are TGCAGTGCTAGTTACACTCAAGGCTACACCTTC.

This clonotype occurred a few times. The CDR3 spells CASSFGGNRITPKNTEAFF. The CDR3 nucleotides read TGTGCCAGTAGTTTTGGAGGGAACAGGATCACCCCTAAGAACACTGAAGCTTTCTTT. This rearrangement joins TRBV19 to TRBJ1-1; tentatively, D is TRBD1 (5 bases). The V and J ends lost 5 bases and 1 base respectively, with 26 bases between them. The length of the CDR3 is 19 residues. Germline V gives CDR1 LNHDA, CDR2 SQIVND (reference sequence).

This clonotype was seen many times. J is TRBJ2-3 and V is TRBV18; 9 bases map to TRBD1. The CDR3 has 14 residues. Looked up from germline, CDR1 is KGHSH and CDR2 is LQKENI. V was pared by 4 bases and J by 6 bases, with 5 bases of the junction left unmatched. As DNA, the CDR3 is TGTGCCAGCTCACACAGGGGGCAGTGGGATACGCAGTATTTT. Amino acids: CASSHRGQWDTQYF.

Notes on this clonotype: This clone may be a read error of a much larger clone one base away. V gene TRBV27 combines with J gene TRBJ2-3; D is undetermined. Germline loops: CDR1 MNHEY, CDR2 SMNVEV (reference sequence). This CDR3 is built from 14 residues. Trimming stripped 7 bases from V and 2 bases from J, with 13 bases between. Here the CDR3 DNA reads TGTGCCAGCACCCCCCAAGCGACCACAGATACGCAGTATTTT. Its translation is CASTPQATTDTQYF.